This T cell receptor beta chain was retrieved from a study of cytomegalovirus exposure and HLA in healthy donors. Study-wide context: An earlier analysis identified 120 million or so unique TCR beta sequences in some 180 million T cells.

Primers: 60 Vbeta forward and 13 Jbeta reverse. Produced via immunoSEQ multiplex PCR; TCRdb's table is partial and in-frame only. Of roughly 120,000 clones detected, approximately 70% appear once; the ten largest clones hold under 10%. This CDR3 has 14 residues. The germline V gene has CDR1 SGHNT and CDR2 YYREEE (reference sequence). Trimming removed 0 bases from V and 7 bases from J, with 13 bases in between. A remark on this clone: What it recognizes is unknown.

Findings and caveats of the study: The study labeled more than 150 TCR beta chains cytomegalovirus-associated. Near-uniform donor sequencing depth was presumed by presence/absence analyses. There were reportedly fewer N-insertions in an Asian-associated ancestry cluster than the roughly 610-donor mean, in a later analysis.

The chain recombines TRBV5-4 with TRBJ1-1; tentative D call: TRBD1 (5 bases). The sequenced sample consisted of PBMCs. The clonotype comes from a man aged 35-49 years in good health and CMV-seronegative. CDR3 in amino acids: CASSLDRTKGEAFF. For the CDR3, the DNA is TGTGCCAGCAGCTTGGACAGGACGAAGGGTGAAGCTTTCTTT.